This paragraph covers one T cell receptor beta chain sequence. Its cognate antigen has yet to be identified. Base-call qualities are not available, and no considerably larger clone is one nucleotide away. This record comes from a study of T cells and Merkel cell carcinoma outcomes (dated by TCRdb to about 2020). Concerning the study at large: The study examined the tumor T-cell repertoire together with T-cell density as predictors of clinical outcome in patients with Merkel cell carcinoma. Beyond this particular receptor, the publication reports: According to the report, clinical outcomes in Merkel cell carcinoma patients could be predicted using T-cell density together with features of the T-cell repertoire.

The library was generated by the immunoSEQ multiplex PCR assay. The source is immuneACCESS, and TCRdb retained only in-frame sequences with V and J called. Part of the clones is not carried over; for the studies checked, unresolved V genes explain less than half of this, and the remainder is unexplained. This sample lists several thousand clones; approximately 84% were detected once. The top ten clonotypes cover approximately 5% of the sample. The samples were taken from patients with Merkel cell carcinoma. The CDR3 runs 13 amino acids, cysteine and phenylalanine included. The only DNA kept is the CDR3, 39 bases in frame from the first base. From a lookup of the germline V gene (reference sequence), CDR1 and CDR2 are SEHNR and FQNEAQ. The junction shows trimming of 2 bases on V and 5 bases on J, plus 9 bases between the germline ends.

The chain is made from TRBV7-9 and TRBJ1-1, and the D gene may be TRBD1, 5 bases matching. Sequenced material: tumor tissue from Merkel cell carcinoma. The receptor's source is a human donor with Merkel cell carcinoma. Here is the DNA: TGTGCCAGCAGCTTATCAGGACAAACTGAAGCTTTCTTT. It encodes CASSLSGQTEAFF.